This passage covers 9 T cell receptor beta chains from one sample sequenced in a study of blood T cells in healthy people across ages. Primed by a sample-barcoded 5' primer and a J-beta primer mix, a second PCR proceeded for roughly 6 to 12 cycles. TCRdb analysed the 5' RACE reads with MiXCR anew, one entry per CDR3 protein. Of approximately 780,000 distinct CDR3 sequences listed, 20% to 30% are singletons. These data also featured in a second study, about T cells of mothers and their children.

The sequenced material came from blood. The receptors originated from a boy younger than 18 in good health.

This clonotype was counted between two and nine times. Its ends do not fully match the called genes, so a read error is possible. J is TRBJ2-7 and V is TRBV3-1; 9 positions agree with TRBD1. The CDR3 length is 14 residues. Germline values: CDR1 LGHDT, CDR2 YNNKEL (reference sequence). CDR3 DNA sequence: TGTGCCAGCAGCCACCCGGGACAGGGTTACGAGCAGTATTTC. The encoded protein is CASSHPGQGYEQYF.

This clonotype was seen a few times. The chain links TRBV12-3 or TRBV12-4 to TRBJ2-5; tentative D call: TRBD2 (5 bases). V gave up 0 bases and J gave up 5 bases, with 10 bases separating them. The CDR3 sequence is 14 residues long. The CDR3: CASSLASWEETQYF. The DNA of the CDR3 is TGTGCCAGCAGTTTAGCTAGCTGGGAGGAGACCCAGTACTTC.

The table lists this clonotype with a few counts. V gene TRBV7-9 combines with J gene TRBJ1-1; perhaps TRBD1 as D (5 bases). Germline CDR1 reads SEHNR; CDR2 reads FQNEAQ (reference sequence). The V end was cut by 6 bases, the J end by 3 bases, with 14 bases between. The CDR3 consists of 14 residues. The DNA for the CDR3 is TGTGCCAGCAGGGAGGGGTGGTCGGACACTGAAGCTTTCTTT. Its protein is CASREGWSDTEAFF.

The chain carries TRBV15 and TRBJ2-1; D might be TRBD2 (5 bases). The better agreement between TRBJ2-5 and the DNA end casts doubt on the J call. The CDR3 consists of 14 residues. Germline V gene sequence: CDR1 LNHNV, CDR2 YYDKDF (reference sequence). CDR3 region: CATSRDLARETQYF. CDR3 coding DNA: TGTGCCACCAGCAGAGATCTAGCACGGGAGACCCAGTACTTC.

This clonotype has more than one count but fewer than ten. The chain is built from TRBV3-1 and TRBJ1-3, with D tentatively TRBD1 (5 bases). V was shortened by 0 bases and J by 0 bases, with 12 bases between the two germline ends. The CDR3 spans 17 residues. The V gene's germline CDR1 is LGHDT and CDR2 YNNKEL (reference sequence). The CDR3 DNA reads TGTGCCAGCAGCCAAGAAGGGGCCGGTGCCTCTGGAAACACCATATATTTT. Translated: CASSQEGAGASGNTIYF.

This clonotype was counted only a few times. The chain recombines TRBV7-6 with TRBJ2-5; TRBD2 matches at 9 bases. The CDR3 length is 17 residues. V shed 1 base, J shed 5 bases, and the junction held 11 bases outside the gene matches. Germline values: CDR1 SGHVS, CDR2 FNYEAQ. CDR3 amino acids: CASSLVRGGRAYETQYF. The CDR3 nucleotides are TGTGCCAGCAGCTTAGTGCGGGGGGGCCGCGCGTACGAGACCCAGTACTTC.

This clonotype has just a few counts. V and J are TRBV19 and TRBJ1-5, with no clear D. CDR1 and CDR2 from the germline V gene are LNHDA and SQIVND (reference sequence). The CDR3 sequence is 16 residues long. With 3 bases removed from V and 3 bases from J, the gap between germline ends came to 15 bases. The CDR3 spells CASSIVRGSYNQPQHF. CDR3 nucleotides: TGTGCCAGTAGTATTGTTCGTGGCAGTTACAATCAGCCCCAGCATTTT.

This clonotype appeared a few times. This chain links TRBV4-1 with TRBJ2-7, with D unresolved. Germline V gene data show CDR1 as MGHRA and CDR2 as YSYEKL. The CDR3 spans 14 residues. V was pared by 6 bases and J by 2 bases, with 14 bases between. CDR3 protein: CASSLEVETYEQYF. Here the CDR3 DNA reads TGCGCCAGCAGTCTCGAGGTGGAGACCTACGAGCAGTACTTC.

The chain combines TRBV20-1 with TRBJ2-7; TRBD1 matches 10 bases. The germline V gene encodes CDR1 DFQATT and CDR2 SNEGSKA (reference sequence). This CDR3 is 15 amino acids long. V dropped 0 bases and J dropped 5; count of bases not matched to a gene: 7. CDR3 residues: CSARERDRGFHEQYF. CDR3 DNA sequence: TGCAGTGCTAGAGAGCGGGACAGGGGTTTCCACGAGCAGTACTTC.